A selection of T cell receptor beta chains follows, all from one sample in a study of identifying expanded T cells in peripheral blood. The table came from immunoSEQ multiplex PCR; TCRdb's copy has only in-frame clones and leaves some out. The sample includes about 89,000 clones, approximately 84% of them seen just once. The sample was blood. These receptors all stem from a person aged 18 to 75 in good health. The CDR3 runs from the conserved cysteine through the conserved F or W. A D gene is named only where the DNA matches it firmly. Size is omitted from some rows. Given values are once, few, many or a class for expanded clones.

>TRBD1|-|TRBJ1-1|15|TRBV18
TGTGCCAGCTCACCGAGGACAGGGGGGAACACTGAAGCTTTCTTT
CASSPRTGGNTEAFF
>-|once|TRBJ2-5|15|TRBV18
TGTGCCAGCTCACCATCTTCCGGAATCCAAGAGACCCAGTACTTC
CASSPSSGIQETQYF
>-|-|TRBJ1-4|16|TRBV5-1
TGCGCCAGCAGCTTGGGCTTCGTGGGCAACAAGGAAAAACTGTTTTTT
CASSLGFVGNKEKLFF
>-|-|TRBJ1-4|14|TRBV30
TGTGCCTGGAGTACGGACAGACATAATGAAAAACTGTTTTTT
CAWSTDRHNEKLFF
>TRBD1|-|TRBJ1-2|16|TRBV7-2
TGTGCCAGCAGCTCCCCACCTCGACAGGGGAACTATGGCTACACCTTC
CASSSPPRQGNYGYTF
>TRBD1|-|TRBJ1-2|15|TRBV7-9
TGTGCCAGCAGCTTAGGTTCGGCAGGGGGCTCTGGCTACACCTTC
CASSLGSAGGSGYTF
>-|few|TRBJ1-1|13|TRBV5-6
TGTGCCAGCAACCAACGGGGGGGCAGTCGAGCTTTCTTT
CASNQRGGSRAFF
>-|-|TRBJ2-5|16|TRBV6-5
TGTGCCAGCAGTTACCATCGGGGACGGATGGAAGAGACCCAGTACTTC
CASSYHRGRMEETQYF
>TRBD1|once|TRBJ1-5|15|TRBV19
TGTGCCAGTACCCAAGTAACAGGGGCGGATCAGCCCCAGCATTTT
CASTQVTGADQPQHF
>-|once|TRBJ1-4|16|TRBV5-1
TGCGCCAGCAGCAGATATGGACAGACAACTAATGAAAAACTGTTTTTT
CASSRYGQTTNEKLFF
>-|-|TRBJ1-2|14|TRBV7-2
TGTGCCAGCAGCTTAATGGGAGAATACTATGGCTACACCTTC
CASSLMGEYYGYTF
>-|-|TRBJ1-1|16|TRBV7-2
TGTGCCAGCAGCCGGGGCATAAGGGAGGTCAACACTGAAGCTTTCTTT
CASSRGIREVNTEAFF
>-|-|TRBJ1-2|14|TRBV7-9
TGTGCCAGCAGCTCGCGCAGTAAGGCACACGGCTACACCTTC
CASSSRSKAHGYTF
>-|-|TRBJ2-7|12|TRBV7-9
TGTGCCAGCAGCTTAGGGACCTACGAGCAGTACTTC
CASSLGTYEQYF
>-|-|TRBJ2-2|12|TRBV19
TGTGCCAGTAAATGGAGAACCGGGGAGCTGTTTTTT
CASKWRTGELFF
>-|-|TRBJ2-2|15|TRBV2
TGTGCCAGCAGACAGGGACCCCAGAACACCGGGGAGCTGTTTTTT
CASRQGPQNTGELFF
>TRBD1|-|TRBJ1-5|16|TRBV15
TGTGCCACCAGCAGAGAACGTGACAGGGGCAATCAGCCCCAGCATTTT
CATSRERDRGNQPQHF
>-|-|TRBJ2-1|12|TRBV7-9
TGTGCCAGCAGCTTACAGCCCAATGAGCAGTTCTTC
CASSLQPNEQFF
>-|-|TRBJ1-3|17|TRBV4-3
TGCGCCAGCAGCCAAGTACACGGGGCCAGCTCTGGAAACACCATATATTTT
CASSQVHGASSGNTIYF
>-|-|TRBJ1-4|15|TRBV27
TGTGCCAGCAGTTTCTCGCGTCAGCTTAATGAAAAACTGTTTTTT
CASSFSRQLNEKLFF
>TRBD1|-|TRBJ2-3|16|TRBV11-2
TGTGCCAGCAGCTCCCTCGGGACAGGGATCGGAGATACGCAGTATTTT
CASSSLGTGIGDTQYF